This entry lists 4 T cell receptor beta chains sequenced from one sample in a study of T cell changes during pregnancy in multiple sclerosis. Sequencing was performed with immunoSEQ multiplex PCR; in TCRdb, only in-frame clones are kept and a portion is missing. Here the sample spans around 59,000 clones, roughly 93% being singletons. Specimen: CD8+ T cells from peripheral blood mononuclear cells, collected in the second trimester of pregnancy. The origin of the receptors is a female donor with multiple sclerosis, enrolled in a pregnancy study.

This rearrangement joins TRBV10-3 to TRBJ2-1; 8 bases fit TRBD2. Trimming cost V 3 bases and J 0 bases; bases outside gene matches: 4. CDR1 is ENHRY, CDR2 SYGVKD, per germline. The CDR3 covers 16 residues. In DNA, the CDR3 is TGTGCCATCAGTGAAACAAGCGGGAGCTCCTACAATGAGCAGTTCTTC. This codes for CAISETSGSSYNEQFF.

The rearrangement joins TRBV6-5 to TRBJ1-2; 11 bases line up with TRBD1. The junction had 3 bases not matched to a gene; V was cut back by 2 bases and J by 4 bases. Germline-derived CDR1 and CDR2 are MNHEY and SVGAGI. The CDR3 extends over 15 amino acids. The CDR3 bases are TGTGCCAGCAGTTACCGGGACAGGGGGGGCTATGGCTACACCTTC. Translating it yields CASSYRDRGGYGYTF.

V is TRBV19 and J is TRBJ2-3, with 15 bases that match TRBD2. The germline CDR1 and CDR2 sequences are LNHDA and SQIVND (reference sequence). The ends lost 4 bases at V and 2 bases at J; junction bases unmatched: 13. The CDR3 is 20 amino acids. As DNA, the CDR3 is TGTGCCAGTAGTACTTGGACTAGCGGGGGGGCCGGGTTAAACACAGATACGCAGTATTTT. Amino acid sequence: CASSTWTSGGAGLNTDTQYF.

The CDR3 sequence: CASSETVGANVLTF. The CDR3 DNA reads TGTGCCAGCAGTGAAACAGTTGGGGCCAACGTCCTGACTTTC. The chain has TRBV6-1 and TRBJ2-6; unclear D gene. This CDR3 is 14 amino acids long. Germline V gene sequence: CDR1 MNHNS, CDR2 SASEGT. The ends were cut back, 2 bases at V and 3 bases at J, with 5 bases in the middle.